This T cell receptor beta chain came from a study of blood T cell repertoires in COVID-19. Across the study: COVID-19 samples, acute and convalescent, were from the United States, Italy and Spain. The cDNA or gDNA used as material had been derived from T cells, B-cell-depleted T cells, or PBMCs.

How the authors handled the data: Amplification with reference gene primers provided the estimates of nucleated cell counts. Profiling relied on immunoSEQ multiplex PCR, and the TCRdb table lists in-frame clones only, not all of them. V, J and clone size reflect that table, while D and trimming were determined from the DNA. The table includes 100,000 or so clones, 70% to 80% detected once. This clone was recorded once. This TCR came from a man between 70 and 80 years old with active or convalescent COVID-19. Sequencing was done on a sample of peripheral blood.

The CDR3 DNA sequence: TGTGCCAGCAGCAGGACTGGCTCCTACAATGAGCAGTTCTTC. Residues: CASSRTGSYNEQFF. The J gene is TRBJ2-1, the V gene TRBV6-5, with D tentatively TRBD2 (5 bases). The V end was cut by 6 bases, the J end by 0 bases, with 9 bases between. CDR1 and CDR2 (germline): MNHEY, SVGAGI. The CDR3 has 14 amino acids.